The 26 T cell receptor beta chains reported below all come from one sample, sequenced in a study of cytomegalovirus exposure and HLA in healthy donors. Both 60 Vbeta primers and 13 Jbeta primers went into the PCR. Clones were sequenced by immunoSEQ multiplex PCR, and TCRdb holds only the in-frame ones, with some missing. The sample lists 150,000 or so clones, roughly 77% seen once, with about 3.5% in the top ten. Sequencing was carried out using PBMCs. Receptors originate from a man aged 35 to 55 in good health and CMV-seronegative.

This chain joins TRBV21-1 and TRBJ2-1; the DNA was not compared with TRBD2, the D call given in the table. TRBV21-1 is marked as a pseudogene. The CDR3 spans 14 residues. CDR3 region: CASSYGTSDNEQFF. In nucleotides, the CDR3 is TGTGCCAGCAGCTACGGGACTAGCGACAATGAGCAGTTCTTC.

J is TRBJ1-3 and V is TRBV4-1; tentatively, D is TRBD1 (5 bases). V lost 0 bases to trimming and J lost 4 bases, with 13 bases between them. The CDR3 consists of 16 residues. Looked up from germline, CDR1 is MGHRA and CDR2 is YSYEKL. CDR3 region: CASSQDVRQYGNTIYF. CDR3 coding DNA: TGCGCCAGCAGCCAAGACGTTCGACAGTACGGAAACACCATATATTTT.

The J gene is TRBJ1-5, the V gene TRBV5-3, with no clear D. TRBV5-3 is an ORF, with its function uncertain. The CDR3 spans 15 residues. V was clipped by 4 bases and J by 2 bases, with 13 bases between them. CDR3: CARSPGGPGNQPQHF. CDR3 DNA: TGTGCCAGAAGCCCTGGAGGGCCGGGCAATCAGCCCCAGCATTTT.

The chain couples TRBV5-8 to TRBJ1-3; D may be TRBD1 (6 bases). The germline gives CDR1 SGHTS, CDR2 YDEGEE. The ends were cut back, 2 bases at V and 0 bases at J, with 6 bases in the middle. The CDR3 loop spans 14 amino acids. Here the CDR3 reads CASSLGGSGNTIYF. In DNA, the CDR3 is TGTGCCAGCAGCTTAGGGGGCTCTGGAAACACCATATATTTT.

This clone was seen a few times. The chain has TRBV5-1 and TRBJ1-5; TRBD1 aligns across 7 bases. The CDR3 loop spans 15 amino acids. Trimming took 1 base from V and 3 from J; bases not matched to a gene: 4. CDR1 SGHRS and CDR2 YFSETQ come from the germline V gene. CDR3 in amino acids: CASSLTQGPNQPQHF. In DNA, the CDR3 is TGCGCCAGCAGCTTGACACAGGGGCCCAATCAGCCCCAGCATTTT.

The chain uses TRBV6-1 and TRBJ2-7; D might be TRBD1 (6 bases). Trimming cost V 8 bases and J 0 bases, with 14 bases left between them. CDR1 is MNHNS, CDR2 SASEGT, per germline. This CDR3 is 14 amino acids long. CDR3 protein: CASFEGDLSYEQYF. The CDR3 DNA reads TGTGCCAGCTTCGAGGGGGACCTCTCCTACGAGCAGTACTTC.

This sequence joins TRBV7-3 and TRBJ2-1; 9 bases match TRBD2. After removal of 5 bases from V and 0 bases from J, the junction contained 8 bases not matched to a gene. The germline CDR1 and CDR2 sequences are SGHTA and FQGTGA. CDR3 length equals 17 residues. Here the CDR3 reads CASSRSGGSSSYNEQFF. The CDR3, as DNA: TGTGCCAGCAGCCGAAGCGGGGGGTCCAGCTCCTACAATGAGCAGTTCTTC. The entire variable domain, with the rest obtained from reference TRBV7-3 and TRBJ2-1, is as follows: GAGVSQTPSNKVTEKGKYVELRCDPISGHTALYWYRQSLGQGPEFLIYFQGTGAADDSGLPNDRFFAVRPEGSVSTLKIQRTERGDSAVYLCASSRSGGSSSYNEQFFGPGTRLTVL.

The rearrangement uses TRBV27 and TRBJ2-1, with D uncertain. Trimming left V 0 bases short and J 6 bases short, with 9 bases between. Germline V gene sequence: CDR1 MNHEY, CDR2 SMNVEV (reference sequence). The CDR3 consists of 14 residues. The CDR3 sequence is CASSLSNLVNEQFF. The CDR3 nucleotides are TGTGCCAGCAGTTTATCGAACCTAGTCAATGAGCAGTTCTTC.

The chain links TRBV15 to TRBJ2-5; D is unclear. Trimming removed 3 bases from V and 3 bases from J, with 11 bases in between. The CDR3 extends over 14 amino acids. CDR1 LNHNV and CDR2 YYDKDF come from the germline V gene (reference sequence). Here the CDR3 DNA reads TGTGCCACCAGCAGGGTTAGTACCGAAGAGACCCAGTACTTC. Its protein product is CATSRVSTEETQYF.

The CDR3 reads CASSERGNYGYTF. CDR3 bases: TGTGCCAGCAGTGAACGGGGGAACTATGGCTACACCTTC. The V and J genes are TRBV2 and TRBJ1-2; D is perhaps TRBD1 (5 bases). The V gene lost 2 bases and the J gene lost 2 bases, with 6 bases spanning the gap. The germline CDR1 and CDR2 sequences are SNHLY and FYNNEI. The CDR3 totals 13 residues.

The genes are TRBV19 and TRBJ2-1, with D possibly TRBD2 on 6 matching bases. Trimming pared 1 base from V and 5 bases from J, leaving 18 bases between. The CDR3 consists of 17 residues. Germline CDR1 and CDR2: LNHDA and SQIVND (reference sequence). The CDR3 coding sequence is TGTGCCAGTAGTATAGGTCTTGTAGGGCGGGGCCACAATGAGCAGTTCTTC. It translates to CASSIGLVGRGHNEQFF.

The chain uses TRBV12-5 and TRBJ1-2; D gene unclear. Germline V gives CDR1 LGHNT, CDR2 FRNRAP. This CDR3 has 13 residues. Trimming cost V 0 bases and J 3 bases, with 5 bases left between them. CDR3: CASGLVQYYGYTF. Here the CDR3 DNA reads TGTGCTAGTGGTTTGGTACAGTACTATGGCTACACCTTC.

The rearrangement uses TRBV6-5 and TRBJ1-2, with D possibly matching TRBD1 (6 bases). Trimming took 8 bases from V and 6 from J, leaving 16 bases between them. Germline V gene lookup returns CDR1 MNHEY and CDR2 SVGAGI. The CDR3 covers 13 residues. This CDR3 reads CASRRSGVDGYTF. The CDR3 DNA is TGTGCCAGCCGCAGATCAGGGGTTGATGGCTACACCTTC.

This clone has only a few counts. The chain has TRBV10-3 and TRBJ1-1; 7 bases fit TRBD1. J gave up 7 bases and V 6 bases, and 8 bases lay outside the gene matches. Germline V gives CDR1 ENHRY, CDR2 SYGVKD. This CDR3 spans 13 amino acids. The CDR3 sequence is CAISPGTAYEAFF. The CDR3 DNA sequence: TGTGCCATCAGCCCCGGGACAGCTTATGAAGCTTTCTTT.

This chain connects TRBV2 to TRBJ2-1; 14 nucleotides match TRBD2. After removal of 7 bases from V and 9 bases from J, the junction contained 11 bases not matched to a gene. Germline loops: CDR1 SNHLY, CDR2 FYNNEI. The CDR3 is 16 residues long. In DNA, the CDR3 is TGTGCCAGCACCCCAAGGACTAGCGGGGGGCAGGGTGAGCAGTTCTTC. Its protein is CASTPRTSGGQGEQFF.

Points on this clone: Within the sample, other DNA sequences also encode this same CDR3. The chain couples TRBV11-1 to TRBJ2-1; TRBD2 matches 9 bases. CDR1 and CDR2 (germline): SGHAT, FQDESV (reference sequence). V gave up 5 bases and J gave up 7 bases; unmatched junction bases: 6. The CDR3 has 14 amino acids. CDR3 region: CASSRAGGRNEQFF. The CDR3 DNA is TGTGCCAGCAGCCGTGCGGGAGGGCGAAATGAGCAGTTCTTC.

The genes are TRBV5-4 and TRBJ2-7; 7 bases line up with TRBD1. The J segment lost 3 bases and the V segment lost 4 bases, leaving 10 bases of the junction unmatched. Germline CDR1 is SGHNT and CDR2 is YYREEE (reference sequence). The CDR3 has 15 residues. The CDR3 reads CASSAPRAGGYEQYF. CDR3 nucleotide sequence: TGTGCCAGCAGCGCCCCGAGGGCAGGGGGCTACGAGCAGTACTTC.

The chain has TRBV7-9 and TRBJ2-7, with a weak D call TRBD1 (5 bases). V lost 5 bases and J lost 3, with 11 bases in between. The V gene's germline CDR1 is SEHNR and CDR2 FQNEAQ (reference sequence). This CDR3 is 13 amino acids long. CDR3 DNA: TGTGCCAGCAGCCCCAAGGGGTTCTACGAGCAGTACTTC. It is translated as CASSPKGFYEQYF.

V and J are TRBV7-8 and TRBJ1-4, with D maybe TRBD1 (5 bases). The germline V and J ends were trimmed by 3 bases and 3 bases, with 8 bases remaining between them. The CDR3 loop spans 14 amino acids. Germline CDR1 reads SGHVS; CDR2 reads FQNEAQ. CDR3 sequence reads: CASSFGASNEKLFF. CDR3 DNA sequence: TGTGCCAGCAGCTTTGGGGCTTCTAATGAAAAACTGTTTTTT.

V is TRBV7-2 and J is TRBJ1-5; D gene ambiguous. The CDR3 totals 14 residues. CDR1 and CDR2 from the germline V gene are SGHTA and FQGNSA. Trimming took off 4 bases at V and 12 bases at J, with 19 bases between the two ends. The CDR3 is CASSSDPTPRHQHF. The CDR3 coding sequence is TGTGCCAGCAGCTCAGACCCTACACCCAGACACCAGCATTTT.

This chain joins TRBV4-3 and TRBJ2-7, with a weak D call TRBD2 (6 bases). This CDR3 is 17 amino acids long. The germline gives CDR1 LGHNA, CDR2 YSLEER. V was trimmed by 2 bases and J by 0 bases, leaving 17 bases between them. CDR3 region: CASSQPSGGGSSYEQYF. The DNA of the CDR3 is TGCGCCAGCAGCCAACCCAGCGGTGGGGGGAGCTCCTACGAGCAGTACTTC.

V and J are TRBV7-2 and TRBJ2-1, with 10 bases that match TRBD2. J gave up 8 bases and V 0 bases, and 1 base lay outside the gene matches. The V gene's germline CDR1 is SGHTA and CDR2 FQGNSA. There are 14 residues in the CDR3. The CDR3 region has the DNA TGTGCCAGCAGCTTAGCCCTAGCGGGGGATGAGCAGTTCTTC. It is translated as CASSLALAGDEQFF.

The rearrangement uses TRBV11-2 and TRBJ2-7; 7 positions match TRBD1. Germline V gene lookup returns CDR1 SGHAT and CDR2 FQNNGV. Trimming took 5 bases from V and 0 from J; bases not matched to a gene: 7. There are 15 residues in the CDR3. The DNA for the CDR3 is TGTGCCAGCAGCCATGGGACAGAGAGCTCCTACGAGCAGTACTTC. Its protein product is CASSHGTESSYEQYF.

The genes are TRBV10-3 and TRBJ1-4, with D maybe TRBD1 (5 bases). The CDR3 sequence is 14 residues long. Germline lookup yields CDR1 ENHRY and CDR2 SYGVKD. V was shortened by 6 bases and J by 7 bases, with 15 bases between the two germline ends. The CDR3: CAIRGGAAVEKLFF. In nucleotides, the CDR3 is TGTGCCATCAGGGGGGGTGCCGCGGTTGAAAAACTGTTTTTT.

J is TRBJ1-3 and V is TRBV30; D is perhaps TRBD1 (6 bases). Germline-derived CDR1 and CDR2 are GTSNPN and SVGIG (reference sequence). With 8 bases removed from V and 4 bases from J, the gap between germline ends came to 6 bases. The length of the CDR3 is 10 residues. CDR3 in DNA: TGTGCCGGACAGGGAAACACCATATATTTT. This sequence encodes CAGQGNTIYF.

CDR3 region: CASSRDRGDEQYF. CDR3 bases: TGCGCCAGCAGCCGGGACAGGGGCGACGAGCAGTACTTC. V is TRBV5-1 and J is TRBJ2-5, with 10 bases lining up with TRBD1. With the DNA end fitting TRBJ2-7 better, the J assignment may be wrong. The CDR3 is 13 residues long. Germline assignment: CDR1 SGHRS and CDR2 YFSETQ.